Included here is one TCR beta chain sequence, with context. What it binds is unknown. Some second doses came at about 4 weeks and others at about 12 weeks; these were pooled. This sample was included in a study of T cell responses to AZD1222 COVID-19 vaccine. The study, taken as a whole, reports: Recipients of two AZD1222 doses showed rising Spike-specific TCR breadth and depth. Variant regions that are unmutated are reportedly the target of nearly half of spike-specific TCRs.

TCRdb's table, derived via immunoSEQ multiplex PCR, lists solely in-frame clones and lacks some. The repertoire holds about 81,000 clones, with under 95% as singletons. With 1 base removed from V and 1 base from J, the gap between germline ends came to 4 bases. The CDR3 length is 13 residues. This rearrangement joins TRBV12-3 or TRBV12-4 to TRBJ2-5; D not resolved. This material consisted of peripheral blood, taken 28 days after the second AZD1222 dose. The receptor was derived from an adult who received the AZD1222 COVID-19 vaccine. In DNA, the CDR3 is TGTGCCAGCAGTTTAGGGCCCCAAGAGACCCAGTACTTC. Its translation is CASSLGPQETQYF.